The 8 T cell receptor beta chains reported below all come from one sample, sequenced in a study of blood T cells in healthy people across ages. Primers used in a second PCR of about 6 to 11 cycles were a sample-barcoded 5' primer and a J-beta primer mix. TCRdb used MiXCR to reprocess the 5' RACE reads, holding one entry per CDR3 protein. This sample has 780,000 or so distinct CDR3 sequences, with approximately 53% found just once. The sequenced sample was blood. The receptors were sampled from a man between 40 and 49 years old in good health.

This clonotype was detected only a few times. The V gene is TRBV27, the J gene TRBJ2-7, with 7 bases lining up with TRBD2. Germline V lookup: CDR1 MNHEY, CDR2 SMNVEV (reference sequence). The trim removed 1 base at V and 2 bases at J, leaving 5 bases unmatched. The CDR3 sequence is 15 residues long. The CDR3 region is CASSLLASGTYEQYF. The CDR3, as DNA: TGTGCCAGCAGTTTATTGGCTAGCGGCACCTACGAGCAGTACTTC.

The chain has TRBV9 and TRBJ2-2; D not certain. The CDR3 length is 13 residues. With 0 bases removed from V and 6 bases from J, the gap between germline ends came to 6 bases. Germline loops: CDR1 SGDLS, CDR2 YYNGEE. CDR3 protein: CASSVAVAGELFF. The CDR3 nucleotides are TGTGCCAGCAGCGTAGCTGTTGCCGGGGAGCTGTTTTTT.

The genes are TRBV5-6 and TRBJ1-4, with 7 nucleotides matching TRBD1. Germline CDR1 SGHDT, CDR2 YYEEEE. J gave up 1 base and V 4 bases, and 7 bases lay outside the gene matches. The CDR3 totals 16 residues. CDR3 residues: CASSQWDSLTNEKLFF. Here the CDR3 DNA reads TGTGCCAGCAGCCAATGGGACAGCCTAACTAATGAAAAACTGTTTTTT.

V and J are TRBV6-5 and TRBJ2-6; D gene uncertain. Trimming shortened V by 10 bases and J by 5 bases, and 6 bases separated the two germline ends. This CDR3 is built from 11 residues. Germline V gene sequence: CDR1 MNHEY, CDR2 SVGAGI. CDR3 sequence reads: CATRWANVLTF. In nucleotides, the CDR3 is TGTGCCACCAGGTGGGCCAACGTCCTGACTTTC.

CDR3 sequence: CASSQGHYEQYF. DNA for the CDR3: TGTGCCAGCAGCCAGGGACACTACGAGCAGTACTTC. The chain employs TRBV28 and TRBJ2-7; tentative D call: TRBD1 (6 bases). Germline lookup yields CDR1 MDHEN and CDR2 SYDVKM. The CDR3 is made up of 12 amino acids. V was shortened by 6 bases and J by 3 bases, with 9 bases between the two germline ends.

The J gene is TRBJ2-3, the V gene TRBV11-2, with 7 bases that match TRBD1. The CDR3 length is 15 residues. V lost 7 bases, J lost 2 bases, and 9 bases stayed unmatched. Per germline, CDR1 SGHAT and CDR2 FQNNGV. This CDR3 is CASTLEGGNTDTQYF. The CDR3 DNA reads as TGTGCCAGCACCCTAGAAGGGGGCAACACAGATACGCAGTATTTT.

This clonotype was detected only a few times. The chain uses TRBV12-3 or TRBV12-4 and TRBJ2-7; D unresolved. The CDR3 extends over 12 amino acids. V lost 4 bases and J 3 bases, leaving 7 bases between the germline ends. The CDR3 nucleotides are TGTGCCAGCAGTTGGAGTGGCTACGAGCAGTACTTC. Protein sequence: CASSWSGYEQYF.

This clonotype was observed a handful of times. This sequence joins TRBV29-1 and TRBJ2-3; D gene ambiguous. CDR1 and CDR2 from the germline V gene are SQVTM and ANQGSEA. This CDR3 is built from 12 residues. Trimming shortened V by 2 bases and J by 1 base, and 4 bases separated the two germline ends. The CDR3 protein is CSVEQGTDTQYF. The CDR3 DNA reads TGCAGCGTTGAACAGGGCACAGATACGCAGTATTTT.